This T cell receptor (beta chain) was sequenced for a study of shared clonotypes between healthy human individuals. TCRdb's copy holds only in-frame clones and misses some; the assay was immunoSEQ multiplex PCR. The sample holds 2 million to 3 million clones; 93% are singletons and the top ten take roughly 0.39%. The CDR3 runs 15 residues. The germline V and J ends were trimmed by 4 bases and 0 bases, with 11 bases remaining between them. CDR1 SGDLS and CDR2 YYNGEE come from the germline V gene. The gene calls are TRBV9 and TRBJ2-1; D might be TRBD2 (5 bases). The specimen sequenced was naive CD4+ T cells from PBMCs. Subset noted: CD45RA+ positively selected. The receptor comes from a man aged 18 to 30 in good health. Some clones in this sample may be carry-over from other donors' samples. CDR3 sequence (DNA): TGTGCCAGCAGCCGAACCGGGAACTCCTACAATGAGCAGTTCTTC. Protein product: CASSRTGNSYNEQFF.